The TCR beta chain under discussion was sequenced for a study of T-cell reconstitution after alpha-beta-depleted transplantation in children (dated by TCRdb to 2016 to 2017). Study-level background: The study quantitatively tracked T-cell immune reconstitution after TCRalphabeta/CD19-depleted allogeneic hematopoietic cell transplantation in children using TCR repertoire profiling.

Reading the germline V gene gives CDR1 LGHNA and CDR2 YSLEER. Measured from the cysteine to the phenylalanine, the CDR3 is 16 residues long. Here the CDR3 DNA is all that survives: 48 bases in frame from base 1. The trim is 4 bases for V and 7 bases for J, with a gap of 19 bases between the germline ends. This clonotype was seen ten or more times. This receptor's antigen is unknown. Per-base qualities were not stored, and no clone one base away is much larger. The method behind the library was PCR. Sequenced on an Illumina HiSeq 2500. TCR libraries were prepared with molecular barcoding, using unique molecular identifiers to normalize TCRbeta repertoire quantification. TCRdb trimmed public reads at Q25 via fastp, called clones via MiXCR and kept in-frame beta chains. Records with the same CDR3 protein are collapsed into one entry carrying the most frequent genes and DNA. Within this sample are about 240,000 distinct CDR3 sequences, with approximately 12% of them counted one time only. Clones ranked in the top ten supply 2.6% of the sample.

The sequenced sample was PBMCs from the stem cell graft donor, obtained from the stem cell graft. The receptor chain draws on TRBV4-3 and TRBJ2-2, with the D gene not confidently named. This receptor was taken from a human donor who donated a stem cell graft to a child with acute lymphoblastic leukemia. The CDR3 reads CASSPTVRRVGGELFF. The sequence in DNA is TGCGCCAGCAGCCCAACTGTCAGGAGAGTCGGCGGGGAGCTGTTTTTT.